The text below deals with one T cell receptor (beta chain). Its antigen remains unknown. The sample belongs to a study of beta chain features in type 1 diabetes. Notes on the study in general: Type 1 diabetes patients had fewer VDJ junction insertions and more deletions.

Germline V gene sequence: CDR1 SNHLY, CDR2 FYNNEI. J was trimmed by 4 bases and V by 5 bases; bases with no gene match: 5. The length of the CDR3 is 14 residues. A sort by CD45RO/CCR7/CD25/CD127/CD95/CD27 yielded CD4+ naive, central memory, regulatory and stem cell-like memory cells. Sorted cells reached over 95% purity in every population. Expressed TCRB transcripts were sequenced because the entire RNA isolate underwent reverse transcription. Average reads for naive, central memory and regulatory T cell samples were 3.5 million to 4.5 million. TCRdb's copy holds only in-frame clones and misses some; the assay was immunoSEQ multiplex PCR. The table records around 340,000 clones, about 20% of them present only once.

The sequence was collected from a woman aged 18-29 years in good health. The sample taken for sequencing was naive CD4+ T cells from blood. This chain uses TRBV2 with TRBJ1-3; 7 bases match TRBD1. CDR3 sequence (DNA): TGTGCCAGCAGTAGGACAGGCGCGGGAAACACCATATATTTT. This translates into CASSRTGAGNTIYF.